Below, 14 T cell receptor beta chains from the same sample are listed, as sequenced in a study of CD8 T cells in ankylosing spondylitis. Study-wide findings and caveats: A motif in TCR beta, a set of about 8 highly homologous variants, appeared characteristic of ankylosing spondylitis blood.

Their antigens remain unidentified. TCRdb passed the 5' RACE reads through MiXCR, listing each CDR3 protein once. The sample yields more than 400,000 distinct CDR3 sequences, approximately 5.3% seen once. Sequenced: blood, either unsorted or a sorted T cell fraction (not recorded which). The receptors stem from a male donor with ankylosing spondylitis.

This clonotype was observed many times. V gene TRBV5-4 combines with J gene TRBJ2-1; TRBD2 matches at 8 bases. The trim removed 4 bases at V and 6 bases at J, leaving 12 bases unmatched. The CDR3 extends over 16 amino acids. Germline V gives CDR1 SGHNT, CDR2 YYREEE (reference sequence). CDR3 loop: CASSRRLAPSRNEQFF. CDR3 nucleotides: TGTGCCAGCAGCCGTCGACTAGCGCCAAGTCGCAATGAGCAGTTCTTC.

This clonotype was seen many times. The chain carries TRBV7-2 and TRBJ1-3, with D tentatively TRBD1 (6 bases). Germline CDR1 and CDR2: SGHTA and FQGNSA. CDR3 length: 15 residues. V lost 4 bases, J lost 0 bases, and 10 bases lay in between. The CDR3 spells CASSSTGGSGNTIYF. The CDR3 DNA reads as TGTGCCAGCAGCTCGACAGGTGGCTCTGGAAACACCATATATTTT. Full variable domain (outside the CDR3, taken from reference TRBV7-2 and TRBJ1-3): GAGVSQSPSNKVTEKGKDVELRCDPISGHTALYWYRQSLGQGLEFLIYFQGNSAPDKSGLPSDRFSAERTGGSVSTLTIQRTQQEDSAVYLCASSSTGGSGNTIYFGEGSWLTVV.

This chain joins TRBV5-1 and TRBJ2-6, with 14 bases identical to TRBD2. CDR3 length: 20 residues. J was trimmed by 2 bases and V by 3 bases; bases with no gene match: 10. Germline V lookup: CDR1 SGHRS, CDR2 YFSETQ. CDR3 amino acids: CASSWLPGLAGEAGANVLTF. The CDR3 DNA reads TGCGCCAGCAGCTGGCTACCGGGACTAGCGGGAGAAGCTGGGGCCAACGTCCTGACTTTC.

This clonotype was seen repeatedly, ten times or more. This chain uses TRBV6-5 with TRBJ2-5; D is unresolved. CDR1 and CDR2 (germline): MNHEY, SVGAGI. This CDR3 has 15 residues. V was clipped by 2 bases and J by 1 base, with 11 bases between them. CDR3 nucleotide sequence: TGTGCCAGCAGTTACCGGCCCGGCAGCCAAGAGACCCAGTACTTC. Protein sequence: CASSYRPGSQETQYF.

This clonotype was found many times. This rearrangement joins TRBV12-3 or TRBV12-4 to TRBJ1-1, with 7 bases lining up with TRBD1. V lost 6 bases, J lost 7 bases, and 8 bases stayed unmatched. The CDR3 consists of 13 residues. CDR3 sequence reads: CASRQTGSFEAFF. The CDR3 region has the DNA TGTGCCAGCAGGCAGACAGGGAGTTTTGAAGCTTTCTTT.

This chain joins TRBV20-1 and TRBJ2-1; TRBD2 aligns across 10 bases. The CDR3 covers 18 residues. After removal of 0 bases from V and 6 bases from J, the junction contained 14 bases not matched to a gene. Germline loops: CDR1 DFQATT, CDR2 SNEGSKA (reference sequence). The CDR3 DNA reads as TGCAGTGCTAGAGATCTTTTTCTAGCGGGGGCATTGTCCAATGAGCAGTTCTTC. Translating gives CSARDLFLAGALSNEQFF.

This clonotype appeared many times. The CDR3 region has the DNA TGTGCCAGCCATGCACGGGCTAGCGGGCAAAATGAGCAGTTCTTC. It yields the protein CASHARASGQNEQFF. J is TRBJ2-1 and V is TRBV12-3 or TRBV12-4, with 8 nucleotides matching TRBD2. CDR3 length: 15 amino acids. The trim removed 8 bases at V and 7 bases at J, leaving 13 bases unmatched.

Ten or more counts support this clonotype. The V and J genes are TRBV5-1 and TRBJ1-1; D is ambiguous. The CDR3 is 14 amino acids. Trimming removed 4 bases at V and 4 bases at J, with 14 bases between. Germline values: CDR1 SGHRS, CDR2 YFSETQ. The CDR3 protein is CASSPVGLGTEAFF. CDR3 bases: TGCGCCAGCAGCCCCGTAGGGTTGGGCACTGAAGCTTTCTTT.

The rearrangement joins TRBV24-1 to TRBJ2-3; D may be TRBD1 (6 bases). The CDR3 has 15 residues. Trimming cost V 6 bases and J 0 bases, with 12 bases left between them. The V gene's germline CDR1 is KGHDR and CDR2 SFDVKD. The CDR3 nucleotides are TGTGCCACCAGTTCAGGACAGCCAAGCACAGATACGCAGTATTTT. It yields the protein CATSSGQPSTDTQYF.

This clonotype has a count of ten or more. This sequence joins TRBV20-1 and TRBJ2-1; D is ambiguous. Trimming took off 0 bases at V and 6 bases at J, with 15 bases between the two ends. The CDR3 spans 15 residues. CDR1 DFQATT and CDR2 SNEGSKA come from the germline V gene (reference sequence). CDR3 bases: TGCAGTGCTAGAGATTTGGCTAGTCAGCGCAATGAGCAGTTCTTC. Residues: CSARDLASQRNEQFF.

This clonotype has a count of ten or more. This rearrangement joins TRBV6-1 to TRBJ1-2; 10 nucleotides line up with TRBD1. Germline lookup yields CDR1 MNHNS and CDR2 SASEGT. V shed 7 bases and J 7 bases; nucleotides not matched to a gene: 9. The CDR3 spans 14 residues. The CDR3 nucleotides read TGTGCCAGCACCCCGGGACAGGGGTCGGGTGGCTACACCTTC. Amino acid sequence: CASTPGQGSGGYTF.

There are many counts of this clonotype. V is TRBV20-1 and J is TRBJ1-1, with a tentative D call TRBD1 (5 bases). V lost 3 bases and J 1 base, leaving 12 bases between the germline ends. This CDR3 has 14 residues. Per germline, CDR1 DFQATT and CDR2 SNEGSKA (reference sequence). Here the CDR3 reads CSASWGRTNTEAFF. The CDR3 region has the DNA TGCAGTGCTAGCTGGGGACGGACGAACACTGAAGCTTTCTTT.

The table lists this clonotype with many counts. The chain combines TRBV6-2 or TRBV6-3 with TRBJ2-5; 8 nucleotides line up with TRBD1. CDR3 length equals 16 residues. Germline CDR1 and CDR2: MNHEY and SVGEGT. Germline trimming cut 0 bases from V and 3 bases from J; bases unmatched to any gene: 6. The CDR3 region is CASSYSRTGIEETQYF. The CDR3 coding sequence is TGTGCCAGCAGTTACTCTAGGACAGGGATAGAAGAGACCCAGTACTTC.

This clonotype turned up a few times. The chain combines TRBV6-2 or TRBV6-3 with TRBJ1-3, with D unclear. In germline, CDR1 is MNHEY, CDR2 SVGEGT. The CDR3 has 19 residues. The germline V and J ends were trimmed by 6 bases and 3 bases, with 27 bases remaining between them. CDR3 DNA sequence: TGTGCCAGCAGCCCAAAGGGAGGATTTAGAGAGGCTCATGGAAACACCATATATTTT. Residues: CASSPKGGFREAHGNTIYF.